Included here is one T cell receptor beta chain sequence, with context. Antigen specificity is unknown. Tagging with unique molecular identifiers was a feature of the TCR beta cDNA libraries. Input amounts of about 0.95 to 10 million T cells were used. These gave about 500,000 cDNA molecules, so each molecule approximated one T cell. Using its own MiXCR run on the PCR reads, TCRdb lists one record per CDR3 protein. Of about 460,000 distinct CDR3 sequences listed, around 40% are singletons. Germline CDR1 SQVTM, CDR2 ANQGSEA. Trimming removed 7 bases from V and 4 bases from J; junction bases left unmatched: 11. CDR3 length: 15 amino acids. This sample is part of a study of post-analysis software for immune sequencing data. For the study at large: Patients with relapsing-remitting, secondary progressive and progressive-relapsing multiple sclerosis courses were all represented. Findings and limits, study-wide: Patients showed TRBV5-6, TRBV5-1 and TRBV20-1 among roughly 5 TRBV segments more frequent than in controls. For normalized Chao1 diversity, multiple sclerosis patients scored significantly lower than controls did. Samples from a shared batch, those prepared together, strongly co-clustered by F measure.

The chain combines TRBV29-1 with TRBJ1-4; 8 bases align to TRBD1. The sample was blood. This sequence was found in a girl aged 10 to 17 with multiple sclerosis. The CDR3 protein is CSARSTGALNEKLFF. Here the CDR3 DNA reads TGCAGCGCTCGATCGACAGGGGCCCTTAATGAAAAACTGTTTTTT.